The rows below give T cell receptor beta chains drawn from one sample of a study of T cell responses to AZD1222 COVID-19 vaccine. Sequencing was performed with immunoSEQ multiplex PCR; in TCRdb, only in-frame clones are kept and a portion is missing. Here the sample spans about 180,000 clones, just over 85% being singletons. The sequences come from peripheral blood, collected 28 days after the second AZD1222 dose. All receptors come from an adult who received the AZD1222 COVID-19 vaccine. CDR3s include the opening cysteine and the closing phenylalanine or tryptophan. Each record gives: clone size, V gene, D gene, J gene, CDR3 protein, CDR3 DNA. D genes are given only for firm matches. Clone size appears in some rows only: once, few, many, or a class for an expanded clone.

>once|TRBV25-1|TRBD1|TRBJ2-7
CASSPGQGSYEQYF
TGTGCCAGCAGCCCGGGACAGGGTTCCTACGAGCAGTACTTC
>NA|TRBV19|TRBD1|TRBJ1-5
CASSILPGQGAAQHF
TGTGCCAGTAGTATACTCCCGGGACAGGGGGCAGCCCAGCATTTT
>NA|TRBV3-1/TRBV3-2|NA|TRBJ1-2
CASSQVGGAVGGYTF
TGTGCCAGCAGCCAAGTTGGAGGGGCGGTGGGTGGCTACACCTTC
>NA|TRBV7-9|TRBD2|TRBJ2-3
CASSYYSGGDRDTQYF
TGTGCCAGCAGCTACTATAGCGGGGGGGATCGGGATACGCAGTATTTT
>NA|TRBV27|TRBD1|TRBJ1-2
CASKGQSYGYTF
TGTGCCAGCAAGGGACAGTCCTATGGCTACACCTTC
>NA|TRBV3-1/TRBV3-2|NA|TRBJ1-6
CASSPPQVSYNSPLHF
TGTGCCAGCAGCCCCCCACAGGTCTCCTATAATTCACCCCTCCACTTT
>NA|TRBV6-8|TRBD1|TRBJ2-5
CASSWETGAPQETQYF
TGTGCCAGCAGTTGGGAGACAGGGGCCCCCCAAGAGACCCAGTACTTC
>NA|TRBV9|NA|TRBJ2-7
CASSVGGTPGYEQYF
TGTGCCAGCAGCGTAGGGGGGACTCCCGGCTACGAGCAGTACTTC
>NA|TRBV11-2|NA|TRBJ1-4
CASSLAVGGTRKLFF
TGTGCCAGCAGCTTAGCCGTCGGGGGGACCCGAAAACTGTTTTTT
>NA|TRBV19|NA|TRBJ1-5
CASSIQRQSNQPQHF
TGTGCCAGTAGTATTCAGCGGCAGAGCAATCAGCCCCAGCATTTT
>NA|TRBV18|NA|TRBJ2-2
CASSPPTQAGVFF
TGTGCCAGCTCACCACCAACCCAGGCCGGAGTGTTTTTT
>NA|TRBV3-1/TRBV3-2|TRBD2|TRBJ2-1
CASSQEGLAANEQFF
TGTGCCAGCAGCCAAGAAGGACTAGCAGCTAATGAGCAGTTCTTC
>NA|TRBV4-3|NA|TRBJ1-2
CASSQDRGWGYTF
TGCGCCAGCAGCCAAGATAGGGGTTGGGGCTACACCTTC
>NA|TRBV9|NA|TRBJ1-3
CASSLRADSGNTIYF
TGTGCCAGCAGTCTCCGGGCTGACTCTGGAAACACCATATATTTT
>once|TRBV7-9|NA|TRBJ1-1
CASSLPGRGGTEAFF
TGTGCCAGCAGCTTACCGGGAAGGGGGGGCACTGAAGCTTTCTTT
>many|TRBV19|NA|TRBJ1-2
CASSINSDSWYGYTF
TGTGCCAGTAGTATAAATTCGGACTCGTGGTATGGCTACACCTTC
>once|TRBV12-2|NA|TRBJ2-3
CASRPHRDRGRTDTQYF
TGTGCAAGTCGCCCCCACCGGGACAGGGGGCGCACAGATACGCAGTATTTT
>NA|TRBV3-1/TRBV3-2|TRBD1|TRBJ2-7
CASSLRDRANEQYF
TGTGCCAGCAGCCTTCGGGACAGGGCCAACGAGCAGTACTTC
>once|TRBV1|NA|TRBJ2-7
CTSSQHWSYEQYF
TGCACCAGCAGCCAGCACTGGTCCTACGAGCAGTACTTC
>NA|TRBV28|NA|TRBJ2-5
CASSSPGSSQETQYF
TGTGCCAGCAGTTCTCCTGGAAGCTCCCAAGAGACCCAGTACTTC
>NA|TRBV30|TRBD1|TRBJ1-3
CAWSDLTHRGPRNTIYF
TGTGCCTGGAGTGATCTGACTCACAGGGGGCCACGCAACACCATATATTTT
>NA|TRBV29-1|TRBD1|TRBJ1-2
CSVGEGTGTYGYTF
TGCAGCGTCGGGGAGGGGACAGGGACCTATGGCTACACCTTC
>NA|TRBV11-2|NA|TRBJ1-1
CASSFPGAVEAFF
TGTGCCAGCAGCTTTCCGGGGGCTGTTGAAGCTTTCTTT
>NA|TRBV20-1|NA|TRBJ2-5
CSARNQETQYF
TGCAGTGCTAGAAATCAAGAGACCCAGTACTTC
>NA|TRBV7-2|NA|TRBJ1-5
CASSLVGPSNQPQHF
TGTGCCAGCAGCTTAGTGGGGCCTAGCAATCAGCCCCAGCATTTT
>NA|TRBV7-3|NA|TRBJ2-3
CASSLSRASTDTQYF
TGTGCCAGCAGCTTAAGCCGTGCCAGCACAGATACGCAGTATTTT
>few|TRBV5-1|NA|TRBJ1-5
CASSLGGYSNQPQHF
TGCGCCAGCAGCTTGGGGGGGTATAGCAATCAGCCCCAGCATTTT
>NA|TRBV3-1/TRBV3-2|NA|TRBJ2-1
CASSDGEFF
TGTGCCAGCAGCGATGGGGAGTTCTTC
>once|TRBV2|NA|TRBJ2-2
CASSEQGFGTGELFF
TGTGCCAGCAGCGAACAGGGTTTTGGGACCGGGGAGCTGTTTTTT
>few|TRBV7-2|NA|TRBJ2-2
CASGGLINTGELFF
TGTGCCAGCGGAGGACTGATAAACACCGGGGAGCTGTTTTTT
>NA|TRBV19|NA|TRBJ2-2
CASSMSREYAGELFF
TGTGCCAGTAGTATGTCCAGGGAATATGCCGGGGAGCTGTTTTTT
>NA|TRBV7-9|NA|TRBJ2-2
CASSLGGNTGELFF
TGTGCCAGCAGCTTAGGTGGCAACACCGGGGAGCTGTTTTTT
>once|TRBV19|NA|TRBJ2-6
CASSAVGGSTSGANVLTF
TGTGCCAGTAGTGCCGTAGGCGGTAGTACTTCCGGGGCCAACGTCCTGACTTTC
>NA|TRBV28|NA|TRBJ1-2
CASRDPWGYGYTF
TGTGCCAGCAGAGATCCTTGGGGCTATGGCTACACCTTC
>few|TRBV19|NA|TRBJ1-2
CASSIDSDSHYGYTF
TGTGCCAGTAGTATAGATAGCGACAGCCATTATGGCTACACCTTC
>NA|TRBV7-3|NA|TRBJ2-3
CASSSDRSTDTQYF
TGTGCCAGCAGCTCCGACCGAAGCACAGATACGCAGTATTTT
>NA|TRBV4-1|TRBD1|TRBJ2-7
CASSREGAKSYEQYF
TGCGCCAGCAGCCGTGAGGGGGCGAAATCCTACGAGCAGTACTTC